A selection of T cell receptor beta chains follows, all from one sample in a study of T-cell memory formation after mild COVID-19. MiXCR was run by TCRdb on the 5' RACE reads, yielding one entry per CDR3 protein. The sample has 540,000 or so distinct CDR3 sequences, about a fifth seen once. Sequencing was done on a sample of PBMCs or a T cell subset sorted from them (not recorded which). The receptors stem from an adult woman who had mild COVID-19 (a few samples of this study predate the infection). Cell type and time point are not known. The CDR3 runs from the conserved cysteine through the conserved F or W. The D gene is left open where the match is weak. Clone size, where shown, is once, few, many, or a class for clones that have expanded.

J gene	D gene	clone size	V gene	CDR3 DNA	CDR3 protein
TRBJ2-7	TRBD2	NA	TRBV6-2/TRBV6-3	TGTGCCAGCAGTTTTACTAGCGTCGCCTACGAGCAGTACTTC	CASSFTSVAYEQYF
TRBJ2-7	NA	few	TRBV7-9	TGTGCCAGCGGTGGTGGCGGCAGGACGGGCTCCTACGAGCAGTACTTC	CASGGGGRTGSYEQYF
TRBJ2-7	TRBD1	few	TRBV3-1	TGTGCCAGCAGCCGGGGGACAGGGATCTACGAGCAGTACTTC	CASSRGTGIYEQYF
TRBJ1-1	NA	few	TRBV7-3	TGTGCCAGCAGCGCCTTATCGGGACACACTGAAGCTTTCTTT	CASSALSGHTEAFF
TRBJ1-6	NA	few	TRBV7-6	TGTGCCAGCAGCTTAGCTTTGAACCTAAGGGATTCACCCCTCCACTTT	CASSLALNLRDSPLHF
TRBJ2-1	NA	NA	TRBV12-3/TRBV12-4	TGTGCCAGCAGCTTAGAAATAACGGGAGTGGGTGAGCAGTTCTTC	CASSLEITGVGEQFF
TRBJ2-1	TRBD2	NA	TRBV24-1	TGTGCCACCAGTGACGCCACTAGCGGGAGTTTCAATGAGCAGTTCTTC	CATSDATSGSFNEQFF
TRBJ1-1	TRBD1	NA	TRBV5-6	TGTGCCAGCAGCCTGGACAGGAGGACTGAAGCTTTCTTT	CASSLDRRTEAFF
TRBJ1-5	TRBD1	few	TRBV20-1	TGCAGTGCTCAAAGGGGACAGGGGCGCCAGCCCCAGCATTTT	CSAQRGQGRQPQHF
TRBJ2-7	TRBD1	few	TRBV5-1	TGCGCCAGCAGCCCTACGGGGACAGGGATCTCCTACGAGCAGTACTTC	CASSPTGTGISYEQYF
TRBJ2-1	TRBD2	few	TRBV4-3	TGCGCCAGCAGCCGAGGGACTAGCGGAGTCGATGAGCAGTTCTTC	CASSRGTSGVDEQFF
TRBJ2-1	NA	NA	TRBV7-9	TGTGCCAGCAGCTTTCTAGCGTTCGACAATGAGCAGTTCTTC	CASSFLAFDNEQFF
TRBJ1-2	NA	few	TRBV12-3/TRBV12-4	TGTGCCAGCAGCCTCATAAGGGGAGGCGGTGGCTACACCTTC	CASSLIRGGGGYTF
TRBJ1-1	NA	few	TRBV5-1	TGCGCCTGCCACCCCGCCGCTGGGAACACTGAAGCTTTCTTT	CACHPAAGNTEAFF